These 16 T cell receptor beta chains were sequenced from one sample in a study of cytomegalovirus exposure and HLA in healthy donors. The study ran its PCR with 60 Vbeta and 13 Jbeta primers. Generated by immunoSEQ multiplex PCR, the TCRdb table keeps only in-frame clones and is missing some. Of around 160,000 clones listed, approximately 85% were seen once; the top ten hold roughly 8.8%. The sequenced sample consisted of PBMCs. The receptor source for this set is a man aged 18 to 29 in good health and CMV-seropositive.

The chain is built from TRBV6-5 and TRBJ2-7; 8 bases agree with TRBD2. Germline CDR1 reads MNHEY; CDR2 reads SVGAGI. The CDR3 covers 12 residues. After removal of 7 bases from V and 3 bases from J, the junction contained 2 bases not matched to a gene. The CDR3: CASTGGVYEQYF. DNA of the CDR3: TGTGCCAGCACCGGGGGGGTCTACGAGCAGTACTTC.

J is TRBJ1-2 and V is TRBV15, with unresolved D. With 0 bases removed from V and 3 bases from J, the gap between germline ends came to 11 bases. The CDR3 has 15 amino acids. Per the germline V gene, CDR1 is LNHNV and CDR2 is YYDKDF (reference sequence). CDR3 protein: CATSREARGDYGYTF. CDR3 DNA: TGTGCCACCAGCAGAGAGGCCCGAGGTGACTATGGCTACACCTTC.

The chain links TRBV10-3 to TRBJ1-4, with TRBD1 matching over 8 bases. CDR1 is ENHRY, CDR2 SYGVKD, per germline. J lost 7 bases, V lost 0 bases, and 4 bases had no gene match. The CDR3 extends over 15 amino acids. The CDR3 DNA reads TGTGCCATCAGTGAGTCGACAGGGGTCGGTGAAAAACTGTTTTTT. This gives the protein CAISESTGVGEKLFF.

The chain uses TRBV5-6 and TRBJ2-6, with D maybe TRBD2 (6 bases). V was cut by 0 bases and J by 2 bases, with 15 bases left in between. This CDR3 comprises 18 residues. Germline V CDR1 and CDR2: SGHDT, YYEEEE. As DNA, the CDR3 is TGTGCCAGCAGCTTGGACCCGGGAAGGACTACTGGGGCCAACGTCCTGACTTTC. Translating gives CASSLDPGRTTGANVLTF.

The V call is TRBV29-1, the J call TRBJ2-5; perhaps TRBD2 as D (6 bases). The J call is uncertain, as TRBJ2-7 better fits the DNA end. This CDR3 region has 17 residues. Germline V CDR1 and CDR2: SQVTM, ANQGSEA. The CDR3 DNA reads as TGCAGCGTTGAGGTCAGGGACTTCTTGAGTAGCCCCTACGAGCAGTACTTC. Translating gives CSVEVRDFLSSPYEQYF.

The chain combines TRBV19 with TRBJ2-2; TRBD1 aligns across 10 bases. Germline loops: CDR1 LNHDA, CDR2 SQIVND (reference sequence). V lost 6 bases, J lost 5 bases, and 3 bases stayed unmatched. The CDR3 runs to 14 residues. CDR3 protein: CASRTGGGTGELFF. Here the CDR3 DNA reads TGTGCCAGTAGGACAGGGGGCGGGACCGGGGAGCTGTTTTTT.

The V call is TRBV5-4, the J call TRBJ2-7; the match to TRBD1 covers 9 bases. J lost 4 bases, V lost 3 bases, and 8 bases had no gene match. In germline, CDR1 is SGHNT, CDR2 YYREEE (reference sequence). CDR3 length: 15 amino acids. The CDR3 DNA reads TGTGCCAGCAGCTCCGGGACAGGGTTTCGGTACGAGCAGTACTTC. Protein product: CASSSGTGFRYEQYF.

The chain employs TRBV4-3 and TRBJ2-7, with D uncertain. With 1 base removed from V and 2 bases from J, the gap between germline ends came to 15 bases. This CDR3 comprises 16 residues. Germline lookup yields CDR1 LGHNA and CDR2 YSLEER. The CDR3: CASSQVTTKTPYEQYF. In DNA, the CDR3 is TGCGCCAGCAGCCAAGTAACAACTAAGACGCCCTACGAGCAGTACTTC.

The chain links TRBV2 to TRBJ2-3; perhaps TRBD1 as D (5 bases). Trimming removed 1 base from V and 6 bases from J, with 8 bases in between. The CDR3 extends over 13 amino acids. Germline values: CDR1 SNHLY, CDR2 FYNNEI. The CDR3 DNA reads TGTGCCAGCAGTGAAGGGGGCTGGGATACGCAGTATTTT. Encoded protein: CASSEGGWDTQYF.

This chain joins TRBV2 and TRBJ1-2, with 8 bases aligning to TRBD1. Germline V CDR1 and CDR2: SNHLY, FYNNEI. The CDR3 spans 12 residues. With V trimmed by 5 bases and J by 8 bases, 4 bases remained unmatched. CDR3 coding DNA: TGTGCCAGCAGTCTGAACAGGGGGGGCTACACCTTC. This translates into CASSLNRGGYTF.

This clone has a single count. V and J are TRBV2 and TRBJ2-3; D is undetermined. CDR1 is SNHLY, CDR2 FYNNEI, per germline. This CDR3 is 15 amino acids long. V lost 2 bases, J lost 2 bases, and 11 bases lay in between. CDR3 coding DNA: TGTGCCAGCAGTGAATCGGCTAGGCCCACAGATACGCAGTATTTT. Protein: CASSESARPTDTQYF.

V usage is TRBV6-5 and J usage is TRBJ1-2, with 7 bases matching TRBD1. The CDR3 is 16 amino acids. The germline V gene encodes CDR1 MNHEY and CDR2 SVGAGI. Germline trimming cut 0 bases from V and 0 bases from J; bases unmatched to any gene: 4. The CDR3 DNA reads TGTGCCAGCAGTTACTCGAGTACAGGGGCTAACTATGGCTACACCTTC. This gives the protein CASSYSSTGANYGYTF.

The V and J genes are TRBV19 and TRBJ1-2; D ambiguous. CDR1 and CDR2 (germline): LNHDA, SQIVND (reference sequence). CDR3 length: 16 residues. Trimming removed 4 bases from V and 8 bases from J, with 23 bases in between. CDR3 sequence reads: CASSTFMAQALGGYTF. The CDR3 region has the DNA TGTGCCAGTAGTACCTTCATGGCCCAGGCCCTTGGGGGCTACACCTTC. Full variable domain (remainder filled in from reference TRBV19 and TRBJ1-2): DGGITQSPKYLFRKEGQNVTLSCEQNLNHDAMYWYRQDPGQGLRLIYYSQIVNDFQKGDIAEGYSVSREKKESFPLTVTSAQKNPTAFYLCASSTFMAQALGGYTFGSGTRLTVV.

The chain couples TRBV30 to TRBJ2-1; D uncertain. CDR1 and CDR2 from the germline V gene are GTSNPN and SVGIG (reference sequence). CDR3 length equals 13 residues. Between the trimmed V and J ends, which lost 0 bases and 5 bases, there was a span of 8 bases. CDR3 sequence: CAWSVRRHNEQFF. CDR3 nucleotides: TGTGCCTGGAGTGTACGCAGGCACAATGAGCAGTTCTTC.

The chain combines TRBV27 with TRBJ2-3; the match to TRBD2 covers 9 bases. V was clipped by 8 bases and J by 4 bases; unmatched bases: 13. Germline CDR1 is MNHEY and CDR2 is SMNVEV (reference sequence). The CDR3 spans 16 residues. As DNA, the CDR3 is TGTGCCAGCTCCTCGCACCCTAGCGGGGTAGCAGATACGCAGTATTTT. It yields the protein CASSSHPSGVADTQYF.

The chain links TRBV11-2 to TRBJ2-5; D is perhaps TRBD1 (5 bases). The DNA end lines up better with TRBJ2-7; the J call may be wrong. CDR3 length equals 14 residues. Germline V lookup: CDR1 SGHAT, CDR2 FQNNGV. CDR3 protein: CASSLVDRIYEQYF. For the CDR3, the DNA is TGTGCCAGCAGCTTAGTTGACAGAATTTACGAGCAGTACTTC.